These 31 T cell receptor beta chains were all obtained from the same sample, sequenced in a study of PD-L1 blockade in urothelial cancer. Produced via immunoSEQ multiplex PCR; TCRdb's table is partial and in-frame only. The sample carries 87,000 or so clones, 80% to 85% recorded once. Described time point: pretreatment peripheral blood. This specimen was PBMCs, taken around atezolizumab (anti-PD-L1) treatment. These receptors were obtained from a man aged 55 to 70 with urothelial cancer.

The CDR3 DNA reads TGTGCCAGTAGTCTGGATTCGGACACCTTAAATGAAAAACTGTTTTTT. Translation gives CASSLDSDTLNEKLFF. V usage is TRBV19 and J usage is TRBJ1-4; a possible D gene is TRBD1 (5 bases). This CDR3 is built from 16 residues. Trimming removed 5 bases at V and 5 bases at J, with 18 bases between. Looked up from germline, CDR1 is LNHDA and CDR2 is SQIVND (reference sequence).

The CDR3 is CASSQGIMNTEAFF. The DNA of the CDR3 is TGTGCCAGCTCACAGGGGATTATGAACACTGAAGCTTTCTTT. The chain joins TRBV18 to TRBJ1-1; the D gene is possibly TRBD1 (5 bases). With 4 bases removed from V and 0 bases from J, the gap between germline ends came to 9 bases. Germline CDR1 reads KGHSH; CDR2 reads LQKENI. This CDR3 has 14 residues.

This rearrangement joins TRBV2 to TRBJ2-5, with 7 positions matching TRBD1. V lost 8 bases, J lost 5 bases, and 11 bases stayed unmatched. CDR3 length equals 14 residues. The germline V gene has CDR1 SNHLY and CDR2 FYNNEI. The CDR3 DNA sequence: TGTGCCAGCTCCTACCCCACAGGGGACGAGACCCAGTACTTC. Translating gives CASSYPTGDETQYF.

The gene calls are TRBV4-2 and TRBJ1-1, with 9 bases aligning to TRBD1. V was clipped by 3 bases and J by 9 bases; unmatched bases: 8. The CDR3 runs to 14 residues. Germline CDR1 LGHNA, CDR2 YNFKEQ. The CDR3 protein is CASSQGQGGRKAFF. CDR3 in DNA: TGTGCCAGCAGCCAGGGACAGGGCGGTAGGAAAGCTTTCTTT.

The rearrangement uses TRBV19 and TRBJ2-7; D possibly corresponds to TRBD2 (5 bases). CDR1 LNHDA and CDR2 SQIVND come from the germline V gene (reference sequence). CDR3 length: 16 residues. V lost 2 bases to trimming and J lost 6 bases, with 20 bases between them. The CDR3 sequence: CASSILNSGIGSEQYF. CDR3 nucleotides: TGTGCCAGTAGTATACTAAATTCGGGGATCGGAAGCGAGCAGTACTTC.

The chain links TRBV5-1 to TRBJ2-4; 11 nucleotides agree with TRBD2. The CDR3 contains 16 residues. Unmatched junction bases numbered 5, after V lost 4 bases and J lost 2 bases. The V gene's germline CDR1 is SGHRS and CDR2 YFSETQ. The CDR3 DNA is TGCGCCAGCAGCACTAGCGGGGGTGCGTCCAAAAACATTCAGTACTTC. Encoded protein: CASSTSGGASKNIQYF.

V usage is TRBV6-5 and J usage is TRBJ2-3; D possibly corresponds to TRBD2 (6 bases). The V and J ends lost 0 bases and 7 bases respectively, with 8 bases between them. In germline, CDR1 is MNHEY, CDR2 SVGAGI. This CDR3 contains 13 residues. The CDR3 coding sequence is TGTGCCAGCAGTTACTCGGAGGGGTATACGCAGTATTTT. This encodes CASSYSEGYTQYF.

J is TRBJ1-3 and V is TRBV27, with D unclear. Trimming removed 2 bases at V and 4 bases at J, with 6 bases between. Germline values: CDR1 MNHEY, CDR2 SMNVEV (reference sequence). The CDR3 is 13 amino acids. The CDR3 sequence: CASSLVGGNTIYF. The DNA for the CDR3 is TGTGCCAGCAGTTTAGTCGGGGGAAACACCATATATTTT.

The chain joins TRBV6-5 to TRBJ2-1, with TRBD2 matching over 8 bases. The CDR3 extends over 15 amino acids. Germline loops: CDR1 MNHEY, CDR2 SVGAGI. V lost 5 bases to trimming and J lost 3 bases; unmatched junction nucleotides: 6. DNA of the CDR3: TGTGCCAGCAGTAGATCGGGGGGGTACTACAATGAGCAGTTCTTC. Translating it yields CASSRSGGYYNEQFF.

The chain recombines TRBV7-2 with TRBJ1-3; D is possibly TRBD1 (6 bases). Germline CDR1 and CDR2: SGHTA and FQGNSA. Trimming took 4 bases from V and 0 from J, leaving 10 bases between them. The CDR3 has 15 residues. This chain's CDR3 is CASSWDTSSGNTIYF. CDR3 coding DNA: TGTGCCAGCAGCTGGGACACAAGCTCTGGAAACACCATATATTTT.

CDR3 bases: TGTGCCAGCAGCCCCGAACCCGACAGGGGGTACGAGCAGTACTTC. Translated: CASSPEPDRGYEQYF. The chain is built from TRBV7-8 and TRBJ2-7; 9 bases are a match to TRBD1. The CDR3 totals 15 residues. V was clipped by 5 bases and J by 4 bases; unmatched bases: 9. CDR1 SGHVS and CDR2 FQNEAQ come from the germline V gene.

The V and J genes are TRBV7-2 and TRBJ1-2; the D gene is possibly TRBD1 (5 bases). Deletions cut 4 bases from V and 8 bases from J, with 14 bases between. This CDR3 spans 13 amino acids. Germline V gene sequence: CDR1 SGHTA, CDR2 FQGNSA. The CDR3 nucleotides are TGTGCCAGCAGCTCTGGGACTGCAAGAGGCTACACCTTC. Protein: CASSSGTARGYTF.

The CDR3 sequence: CTSSHPGGGRKNQPQHF. The CDR3 nucleotides read TGCACCAGCAGCCACCCCGGGGGGGGGCGGAAGAATCAGCCCCAGCATTTT. This chain uses TRBV1 with TRBJ1-5. TRBV1 is a recognized pseudogene. The CDR3 has 17 residues.

V and J are TRBV5-1 and TRBJ1-5; 11 bases agree with TRBD1. Germline V lookup: CDR1 SGHRS, CDR2 YFSETQ. The CDR3 loop spans 15 amino acids. V lost 4 bases to trimming and J lost 4 bases; unmatched junction nucleotides: 4. CDR3 loop: CASSLGTGGNQPQHF. The CDR3 nucleotides are TGCGCCAGCAGCCTCGGGACAGGGGGGAATCAGCCCCAGCATTTT. The entire variable domain, with the rest obtained from reference TRBV5-1 and TRBJ1-5, is as follows: KAGVTQTPRYLIKTRGQQVTLSCSPISGHRSVSWYQQTPGQGLQFLFEYFSETQRNKGNFPGRFSGRQFSNSRSEMNVSTLELGDSALYLCASSLGTGGNQPQHFGDGTRLSIL.

This CDR3 is CASSFGGLGVETQYF. Here the CDR3 DNA reads TGTGCCAGCAGCTTTGGTGGGCTGGGTGTTGAGACCCAGTACTTC. This sequence joins TRBV5-6 and TRBJ2-5, with no clear D. The CDR3 is 15 amino acids. Germline CDR1 SGHDT, CDR2 YYEEEE. The V and J ends lost 2 bases and 5 bases respectively, with 16 bases between them.

V usage is TRBV6-6 and J usage is TRBJ2-1, with D perhaps matching TRBD2 (5 bases). The CDR3 runs 13 residues. Trimming removed 10 bases from V and 7 bases from J, with 17 bases in between. The V gene's germline CDR1 is MNHNY and CDR2 SVGAGI (reference sequence). CDR3 sequence: CATEGASGNEQFF. DNA of the CDR3: TGTGCCACAGAGGGTGCATCTGGGAATGAGCAGTTCTTC.

V and J are TRBV27 and TRBJ2-7; a possible D gene is TRBD1 (5 bases). The CDR3 is 12 residues long. Looked up from germline, CDR1 is MNHEY and CDR2 is SMNVEV (reference sequence). Trimming shortened V by 5 bases and J by 5 bases, and 10 bases separated the two germline ends. CDR3 sequence reads: CASSPGKHEQYF. As DNA, the CDR3 is TGTGCCAGCAGTCCAGGGAAACACGAGCAGTACTTC.

This sequence joins TRBV28 and TRBJ1-2, with D unclear. This CDR3 region has 12 residues. Germline V gene lookup returns CDR1 MDHEN and CDR2 SYDVKM. The germline V and J ends were trimmed by 6 bases and 1 base, with 6 bases remaining between them. CDR3 protein: CASSFSNYGYTF. In nucleotides, the CDR3 is TGTGCCAGCAGCTTTAGTAACTATGGCTACACCTTC.

The rearrangement uses TRBV12-5 and TRBJ1-2; D is undetermined. V lost 3 bases, J lost 12 bases, and 14 bases lay in between. The CDR3 loop spans 12 amino acids. The germline CDR1 and CDR2 sequences are LGHNT and FRNRAP. The CDR3 region has the DNA TGTGCTAGTGGTTTAGATCATCTCCGGGACACCTTC. Protein: CASGLDHLRDTF.

This rearrangement joins TRBV4-1 to TRBJ1-3; D unresolved. Germline assignment: CDR1 MGHRA and CDR2 YSYEKL. The CDR3 has 15 amino acids. Trimming removed 7 bases at V and 0 bases at J, with 13 bases between. This CDR3 reads CASTTSVNSGNTIYF. The CDR3 coding sequence is TGCGCCAGCACCACGTCAGTCAACTCTGGAAACACCATATATTTT.

This clone was observed a single time. V usage is TRBV6-6 and J usage is TRBJ2-7; 8 nucleotides match TRBD1. Looked up from germline, CDR1 is MNHNY and CDR2 is SVGAGI (reference sequence). V lost 6 bases to trimming and J lost 6 bases; unmatched junction nucleotides: 4. This CDR3 has 12 amino acids. CDR3: CASRGQVGEQYF. The DNA for the CDR3 is TGTGCCAGCAGGGGACAGGTGGGCGAGCAGTACTTC.

The chain recombines TRBV30 with TRBJ2-5, with a weak D call TRBD2 (5 bases). V lost 4 bases and J 7 bases, leaving 19 bases between the germline ends. Germline CDR1 is GTSNPN and CDR2 is SVGIG (reference sequence). There are 14 residues in the CDR3. CDR3 loop: CAWTLKGLAGTQYF. For the CDR3, the DNA is TGTGCCTGGACTCTGAAAGGGCTAGCAGGGACCCAGTACTTC. The variable domain in full, completed from reference TRBV30 and TRBJ2-5, reads SQTIHQWPATLVQPVGSPLSLECTVEGTSNPNLYWYRQAAGRGLQLLFYSVGIGQISSEVPQNLSASRPQDRQFILSSKKLLLSDSGFYLCAWTLKGLAGTQYFGPGTRLLVL.

V gene TRBV6-5 combines with J gene TRBJ2-7; weak D call: TRBD1 (5 bases). Germline CDR1 reads MNHEY; CDR2 reads SVGAGI. V lost 6 bases and J lost 3, with 18 bases in between. The CDR3 is made up of 15 amino acids. CDR3 bases: TGTGCCAGCAGAGTCGCAGGGAACGGATACTACGAGCAGTACTTC. Its translation is CASRVAGNGYYEQYF.

The gene calls are TRBV7-2 and TRBJ1-5; 8 nucleotides align to TRBD1. V was clipped by 2 bases and J by 7 bases; unmatched bases: 7. Per the germline V gene, CDR1 is SGHTA and CDR2 is FQGNSA. The CDR3 totals 15 residues. The CDR3, as DNA: TGTGCCAGCAGCTTACTCGGACAGGGAGGGCAGCCCCAGCATTTT. Residues: CASSLLGQGGQPQHF.

This clone was seen a handful of times. This chain uses TRBV7-7 with TRBJ2-7; D is perhaps TRBD2 (6 bases). V lost 1 base to trimming and J lost 5 bases, with 15 bases between them. CDR1 and CDR2 (germline): SSHAT, FNYEAQ (reference sequence). The CDR3 runs to 15 residues. DNA of the CDR3: TGTGCCAGCAGCTTAGGGAGGGGTCGGGGCGACGAGCAGTACTTC. This gives the protein CASSLGRGRGDEQYF.

The CDR3 bases are TGTGCCAGCAGCGTGGAGCCATCTAGCACCCGAAGCTTGTACTTC. Its translation is CASSVEPSSTRSLYF. This chain joins TRBV9 and TRBJ2-7; D possibly corresponds to TRBD2 (5 bases). V gave up 2 bases and J gave up 12 bases, with 24 bases separating them. Per the germline V gene, CDR1 is SGDLS and CDR2 is YYNGEE. The CDR3 loop spans 15 amino acids.

This clone turned up a few times. This chain joins TRBV4-3 and TRBJ2-4; 7 nucleotides match TRBD1. The CDR3 loop spans 15 amino acids. The junction had 1 base not matched to a gene; V was cut back by 1 base and J by 1 base. Looked up from germline, CDR1 is LGHNA and CDR2 is YSLEER. The CDR3 DNA sequence: TGCGCCAGCAGCCAAGCACAGGGGGCCAAAAACATTCAGTACTTC. As protein: CASSQAQGAKNIQYF.

The rearrangement links TRBV10-3 to TRBJ1-6; 8 nucleotides agree with TRBD1. Trimming at V came to 3 bases and at J to 0 bases, leaving 10 bases not matched to a gene. The germline CDR1 and CDR2 sequences are ENHRY and SYGVKD. CDR3 length equals 19 residues. This CDR3 reads CAISDPTRDRSSYNSPLHF. The CDR3 nucleotides are TGTGCCATCAGTGACCCAACCCGGGACAGGAGCTCCTATAATTCACCCCTCCACTTT.

The chain uses TRBV18 and TRBJ2-5, with 11 positions matching TRBD1. The CDR3 is 15 residues long. The germline V gene has CDR1 KGHSH and CDR2 LQKENI. The trim removed 2 bases at V and 4 bases at J, leaving 3 bases unmatched. The DNA of the CDR3 is TGTGCCAGCTCACCATCTGGGACAGGGGGAGAGACCCAGTACTTC. This codes for CASSPSGTGGETQYF.

This chain connects TRBV9 to TRBJ2-3, with 11 bases fitting TRBD2. J gave up 1 base and V 3 bases, and 4 bases lay outside the gene matches. CDR1 is SGDLS, CDR2 YYNGEE, per germline. This CDR3 is 16 amino acids long. CDR3 coding DNA: TGTGCCAGCAGCGCACTAGCGGGAGTGGGCACAGATACGCAGTATTTT. Encoded protein: CASSALAGVGTDTQYF.

This chain uses TRBV6-5 with TRBJ2-1; 9 bases are shared with TRBD2. The CDR3 sequence is 14 residues long. Per the germline V gene, CDR1 is MNHEY and CDR2 is SVGAGI. The ends lost 10 bases at V and 5 bases at J; junction bases unmatched: 9. CDR3 amino acids: CATGYSGGNNEQFF. The CDR3 nucleotides are TGTGCCACCGGATACAGCGGGGGGAACAATGAGCAGTTCTTC.